Listed below are T cell receptor beta chains from one sample, sequenced in a study of blood T cell repertoires in COVID-19. Some clones are missing from TCRdb's copy, which holds only in-frame ones; the method was immunoSEQ multiplex PCR. The profile shows about 380,000 clones, roughly 85% of them singletons. The sample was peripheral blood. The receptors here all came from a woman between 18 and 30 years old with acute or convalescent COVID-19. CDR3s leave out the opening cysteine and the closing phenylalanine or tryptophan.

V gene	J gene	CDR3 protein
TRBV9	TRBJ1-5	ASSVGWTANQPQH
TRBV19	TRBJ2-6	ASSHSSGANVLT
TRBV19	TRBJ2-2	ASSSGTGSTGELF
TRBV6-5	TRBJ2-3	ASRGGLVGTDTQY
TRBV5-1	TRBJ1-2	ASSLGQPAHGYT
TRBV13	TRBJ2-7	ASSPTGTGAYEQY
TRBV19	TRBJ1-4	ASSIGRGEKLF
TRBV18	TRBJ2-7	ASSPQGQSYEQY
TRBV28	TRBJ1-1	ASRQGPMNTEAF
TRBV10-1	TRBJ2-1	ASSDLLAGGNEQF
TRBV5-4	TRBJ2-7	ASSLDPLREQY
TRBV20-1	TRBJ2-3	SASWEGSNTDTQY
TRBV2	TRBJ1-5	ASSDRDRVGNQPQH
TRBV5-6	TRBJ1-2	ASSPPQGGYGYT
TRBV9	TRBJ2-4	ASSVEGRALDIQY
TRBV7-2	TRBJ2-6	ASSFWANVLT
TRBV19	TRBJ2-2	ASSPFLAGTNTGELF
TRBV5-1	TRBJ1-1	ASSSGDRSSAF
TRBV4-1	TRBJ1-2	ASSQDGGARANYGYT
TRBV14	TRBJ2-7	ASSQGTGPSYEQY
TRBV12-3/TRBV12-4	TRBJ2-7	ASIRDRSYEQY
TRBV7-3	TRBJ2-7	ASSPAGRGEQY
TRBV9	TRBJ1-5	ASSPGVNQPQH
TRBV4-1	TRBJ1-6	ASSQTNRGLYSPLH
TRBV20-1	TRBJ2-5	SASIGYQETQY
TRBV7-8	TRBJ1-2	ASSTRQGRGTANYGYT
TRBV18	TRBJ2-2	ASSRDTSTGELF
TRBV19	TRBJ2-1	ASSRPSRVTYNEQF
TRBV2	TRBJ2-7	ASKDRGQNEQY
TRBV11-2	TRBJ1-2	ASSNRSYGYT
TRBV28	TRBJ1-2	ATITRARDGYT
TRBV10-3	TRBJ1-2	AISENGGYGYT
TRBV6-5	TRBJ2-1	ASSRGTGGQLQF
TRBV10-2	TRBJ2-2	ASSVVNTGELF
TRBV12-3/TRBV12-4	TRBJ1-1	ASSLDRGEAF
TRBV10-1	TRBJ2-7	ASSAIAQTLYEQY
TRBV11-2	TRBJ2-1	ASVDSGSRGLGDEQF
TRBV9	TRBJ1-2	ASSPGTGLWGYT
TRBV19	TRBJ1-5	ASSADRGSNQPQH
TRBV6-5	TRBJ2-1	ASSYGGYNEQF
TRBV27	TRBJ2-5	ATRTSKETQY
TRBV14	TRBJ1-2	ASSRRQPDYGYT
TRBV30	TRBJ1-5	AFSGQNNQPQH
TRBV9	TRBJ1-1	ASSETAGTGGDTEAF
TRBV14	TRBJ2-4	ASSEIAGGVNIQY
TRBV10-3	TRBJ2-7	AINPGGDEQY
TRBV25-1	TRBJ2-5	ASSESQVLQETQY
TRBV11-1	TRBJ2-2	ASSLYSGGTGELF
TRBV19	TRBJ1-6	ASSLGQGRYNSPLH